A selection of T cell receptor beta chains follows, all from one sample in a study of cytomegalovirus exposure and HLA in healthy donors. Clones were sequenced by immunoSEQ multiplex PCR, and TCRdb holds only the in-frame ones, with some missing. In the table there are 150,000 to 200,000 clones, roughly 83% of which are singletons. The specimen was PBMCs. These receptors came from a woman in her fifties or sixties in good health and CMV-seronegative. Each CDR3 is given with its conserved first and last residue. A D gene is named only where the DNA matches it firmly. A row's size may be missing; if present it is once, few, many or a size class.

abundance | d_gene | j_gene | v_gene | CDR3nt | CDR3aa
- | - | TRBJ1-2 | TRBV10-3 | TGTGCCATCAGTGAATCCGGGGGGTATGGCTACACCTTC | CAISESGGYGYTF
- | - | TRBJ2-1 | TRBV10-3 | TGTGCCATCAGTGAAGAGGAGGGGTTTTTTGATGAGCAGTTCTTC | CAISEEEGFFDEQFF
- | - | TRBJ1-1 | TRBV7-9 | TGTGCCAGCAGCCCACCGTGGGGCAGGGGCACTGAAGCTTTCTTT | CASSPPWGRGTEAFF
once | TRBD1 | TRBJ2-5 | TRBV5-1 | TGCGCCAGCGGCAGGACAGGGGGCGAAGAGACCCAGTACTTC | CASGRTGGEETQYF
- | - | TRBJ1-4 | TRBV19 | TGTGCCAGTAGTTCAGTAGGGGCGCGGGAAAAACTGTTTTTT | CASSSVGAREKLFF
- | - | TRBJ1-4 | TRBV6-1 | TGTGCCAGCACCCCGGCCCTGGGCAATGAAAAACTGTTTTTT | CASTPALGNEKLFF
- | TRBD2 | TRBJ2-1 | TRBV25-1 | TGTGCCAGCAGTACTAGCGGGGGGCCTAGCTCCTACAATGAGCAGTTCTTC | CASSTSGGPSSYNEQFF
- | TRBD1 | TRBJ1-2 | TRBV28 | TGTGCCAGCAGGCCCGTTGGAAGGACAGGGTCGGCTAACTATGGCTACACCTTC | CASRPVGRTGSANYGYTF
- | - | TRBJ1-3 | TRBV28 | TGTGCCAGCAGTTTACCTGGGGGCCTACGGAACACCATATATTTT | CASSLPGGLRNTIYF
- | - | TRBJ2-1 | TRBV2 | TGTGCCAGCAGCCCCGAAGCGCGCTCCTACAATGAGCAGTTCTTC | CASSPEARSYNEQFF
- | TRBD2 | TRBJ2-2 | TRBV9 | TGTGCCAGCAGCGTAGTGGCCCCTACCTTAGGTGGGACTAGCGGGTATACCGGGGAGCTGTTTTTT | CASSVVAPTLGGTSGYTGELFF
- | - | TRBJ2-3 | TRBV20-1 | TGCAGTGTCTTGACAGATACGCAGTATTTT | CSVLTDTQYF
- | - | TRBJ2-1 | TRBV28 | TGTGCCAGCATTTCGGGACTTAACAATGAGCAGTTCTTC | CASISGLNNEQFF
- | TRBD2 | TRBJ2-1 | TRBV11-3 | TGTGCCAGCAGCTTAGGCGGGAGGGGCTCCTACAATGAGCAGTTCTTC | CASSLGGRGSYNEQFF
- | TRBD2 | TRBJ2-1 | TRBV11-2 | TGTGCCAGCAGCTTAACGGTCGGTAGCGGGGGGGCCAATGAGCAGTTCTTC | CASSLTVGSGGANEQFF
- | TRBD2 | TRBJ2-7 | TRBV27 | TGTGCCAGCTCGAACCGGGGGGCCTACGAGCAGTACTTC | CASSNRGAYEQYF
few | TRBD1 | TRBJ2-2 | TRBV6-1 | TGTGCCAGCAGTGCCCGGACAGGGGGATTCTTCGCGAACACCGGGGAGCTGTTTTTT | CASSARTGGFFANTGELFF
few | TRBD1 | TRBJ1-2 | TRBV19 | TGTGCCAGTAGCGGGACAGGGAGAGTTTATGGCTACACCTTC | CASSGTGRVYGYTF
- | - | TRBJ2-2 | TRBV28 | TGTGCCAGCAGTGGACAGCCCACCGGGGAGCTGTTTTTT | CASSGQPTGELFF
- | - | TRBJ1-2 | TRBV7-9 | TGTGCCAGCAGCTTAGCGGTTCAGGGGATCGGCTACACCTTC | CASSLAVQGIGYTF
- | - | TRBJ1-5 | TRBV18 | TGTGCCAGCTCACTAGAACAGGGTTCGGTCAGCAATCAGCCCCAGCATTTT | CASSLEQGSVSNQPQHF
- | TRBD1 | TRBJ1-6 | TRBV30 | TGTGCCTGGAGTGTTGGGCAGGGGGATTCACCCCTCCACTTT | CAWSVGQGDSPLHF
- | TRBD1 | TRBJ2-5 | TRBV10-3 | TGTGCCATCAGTGTGGGGGACAGGGCTGGGGAGACCCAGTACTTC | CAISVGDRAGETQYF
- | - | TRBJ2-4 | TRBV4-2 | TGTGCCAGCAGCCAAGAGTTGACGGGGAGTGGAGCGGCCAAAAACATTCAGTACTTC | CASSQELTGSGAAKNIQYF
- | TRBD2 | TRBJ2-7 | TRBV7-9 | TGTTCCAGCAGCTTAGGAGATGCTAGCGGGAGGAGGACCTACGAGCAGTACTTC | CSSSLGDASGRRTYEQYF
- | - | TRBJ1-3 | TRBV7-2 | TGTGCCAGCACCTTTCCGGGGGGGCTCTCTGGAAACACCATATATTTT | CASTFPGGLSGNTIYF
- | TRBD1 | TRBJ1-5 | TRBV30 | TGTGCCTGGAGTGTAATGGGGACAGAAAGCAATCAGCCCCAGCATTTT | CAWSVMGTESNQPQHF
- | - | TRBJ2-7 | TRBV6-1 | TGTGCCAGCGAGGGATTAATCAGGTACGAGCAGTACTTC | CASEGLIRYEQYF
few | - | TRBJ1-1 | TRBV7-9 | TGTGCCGGTGGAGGTCCCGGACAGTCTGAAGCTTTCTTT | CAGGGPGQSEAFF
- | - | TRBJ2-7 | TRBV27 | TGTGCCAGCAGTTTACGCCCTCTGGTGCGGGACGAGCAGTACTTC | CASSLRPLVRDEQYF
- | TRBD2 | TRBJ2-7 | TRBV28 | TGTGCCAGCGCCCAGGTGAGCGGGAGAATCTACGAGCAGTACTTC | CASAQVSGRIYEQYF
- | TRBD1 | TRBJ1-5 | TRBV27 | TGTGCCAGCAGACAAACAGGGGGCGTCAATCAGCCCCAGCATTTT | CASRQTGGVNQPQHF
- | - | TRBJ2-1 | TRBV9 | TGTGCCAGCAGCTCCGGTGGGGGCGCAAATTACAATGAGCAGTTCTTC | CASSSGGGANYNEQFF
- | - | TRBJ2-7 | TRBV5-1 | TGCGCCAGCAGCTTGGGGAGTGGCTACGAGCAGTACTTC | CASSLGSGYEQYF
- | - | TRBJ1-2 | TRBV15 | TGTGCCACCAGCAGAGATTGGGGAGGGGCAGGTGTCTTGGCCTTC | CATSRDWGGAGVLAF
few | - | TRBJ2-1 | TRBV27 | TGTGCCAGCAGTTTTTCGGCAGGGGTCTACAATGAGCAGTTCTTC | CASSFSAGVYNEQFF
- | - | TRBJ2-7 | TRBV28 | TGTGCCAGCAGTTCCGCGGGGGCTGCGAGGGAGCAGTACTTC | CASSSAGAAREQYF
- | TRBD1 | TRBJ2-7 | TRBV7-9 | TGTGCCAGCAGCTGGGGACAGGGTTACGAGCAGTACTTC | CASSWGQGYEQYF
- | - | TRBJ1-1 | TRBV27 | TGTGCCAGCAGTTTTCAGGGGAGTTTGAACACTGAAGCTTTCTTT | CASSFQGSLNTEAFF
- | - | TRBJ1-1 | TRBV30 | TGTGCCTGGACACAGGGTATCGAAGCTTTCTTT | CAWTQGIEAFF
- | TRBD2 | TRBJ2-1 | TRBV28 | TGTGCCAGCAGTGCCCCGGAACTAGCGGGAGAAACAAATGAGCAGTTCTTC | CASSAPELAGETNEQFF
- | - | TRBJ1-2 | TRBV6-5 | TGTGCCAGCAGGCCCAGGGTAAGGGGAGGCTACACCTTC | CASRPRVRGGYTF
- | - | TRBJ2-1 | TRBV2 | TGTGCCAGCACGACAGGAAACAGTTGGAATGAGCAGTTCTTC | CASTTGNSWNEQFF
- | - | TRBJ2-5 | TRBV4-3 | TGCGCCAGCAGCCAAGAGGGTAGCGGTAGCCAAGAGACCCAGTACTTC | CASSQEGSGSQETQYF
- | TRBD1 | TRBJ2-2 | TRBV27 | TGTGCCAGCAGTAGGCGTCTCGACAGGGGGCGCGCGAACACCGGGGAGCTGTTTTTT | CASSRRLDRGRANTGELFF
- | TRBD1 | TRBJ1-1 | TRBV5-1 | TGCGCCAGCAGCTTGGAGGGGGCGAAGGACACTGAAGCTTTCTTT | CASSLEGAKDTEAFF
- | - | TRBJ2-3 | TRBV21-1 | TGTGCCAGCAGCAAAGGCGAGGGTCCCGGGGATACGCAGTATTTT | CASSKGEGPGDTQYF
- | TRBD2 | TRBJ2-3 | TRBV15 | TGTGCCACCAGCAGAGGCCCCGGGACTAGAGGCACAGATACGCAGTATTTT | CATSRGPGTRGTDTQYF
- | - | TRBJ2-7 | TRBV20-1 | TGCAGTGCTAGCGACAGGTACGAGCAGTACTTC | CSASDRYEQYF